This T cell receptor beta chain was recovered during a study of T-cell memory formation after mild COVID-19. Study results and caveats: For second-wave clones that peaked at day 37, SARS-CoV-2 specificity went unverified. Pre-infection memory contained some responding clones, which suggested that cross-reactive memory had joined.

This CDR3 has 12 residues. Trimming removed 5 bases from V and 6 bases from J; junction bases left unmatched: 2. CDR1 and CDR2 from the germline V gene are DFQATT and SNEGSKA (reference sequence). This clonotype was detected only a few times. Its antigen remains unidentified. TCRdb itself ran the 5' RACE reads through MiXCR, one entry per CDR3 protein. The table records 350,000 to 450,000 distinct CDR3 sequences, 15% to 20% of them present only once. The sample taken for sequencing was PBMCs or a T cell subset sorted from them (not recorded which). The genes are TRBV20-1 and TRBJ2-2; TRBD2 matches 8 bases. The sequence derives from an adult woman who had mild COVID-19 (a few samples of this study predate the infection). Cell type and time point are not known. CDR3 amino acids: CSAERGPGELFF. For the CDR3, the DNA is TGCAGTGCTGAGCGGGGGCCCGGGGAGCTGTTTTTT.